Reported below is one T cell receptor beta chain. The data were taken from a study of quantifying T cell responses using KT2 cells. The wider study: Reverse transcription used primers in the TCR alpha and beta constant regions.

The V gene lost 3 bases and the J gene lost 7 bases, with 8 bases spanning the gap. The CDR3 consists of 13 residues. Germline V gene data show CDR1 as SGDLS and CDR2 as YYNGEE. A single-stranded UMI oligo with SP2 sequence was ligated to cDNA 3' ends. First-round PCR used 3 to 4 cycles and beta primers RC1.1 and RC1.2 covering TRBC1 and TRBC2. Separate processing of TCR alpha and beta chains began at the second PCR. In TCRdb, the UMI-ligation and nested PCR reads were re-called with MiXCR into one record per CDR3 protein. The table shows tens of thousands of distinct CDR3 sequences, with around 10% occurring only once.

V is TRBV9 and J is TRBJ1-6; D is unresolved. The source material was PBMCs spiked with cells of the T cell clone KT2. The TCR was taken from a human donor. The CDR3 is CASSGSWNSPLHF. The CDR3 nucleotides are TGTGCCAGCAGCGGGTCATGGAATTCACCCCTCCACTTT.